This T cell receptor beta chain was documented in a study of type 1 regulatory T cells (dated by TCRdb to the early 2020s). About the investigation overall: The study characterized an in vitro protocol that generated a Tr1-enriched, alloantigen-specific CD4 T cell product named T-allo10. T-allo10 was being tested clinically in patients with hematological malignancies who were undergoing allogeneic hematopoietic stem cell transplantation.

Sequencing was performed on an Illumina MiSeq. TCRdb reworked the public reads: Q25 trimming with fastp, MiXCR clone assembly, productive beta chains retained. Each CDR3 protein gets just one entry, which takes the most common genes and DNA from the rows behind it. A total of tens of thousands of distinct CDR3 sequences appear in this sample, approximately 72% of them only once. Of the sample, 13% to 15% is held by the ten largest clones. Comment on this clonotype: The specificity of this receptor is unknown. No base qualities exist here, and no much larger clone lies one base off it.

Specificity for host alloantigens, anergy, and the capacity for alloantigen-specific suppression were described as properties of donor-derived T-allo10 cells. Material: cultured T cells, either the whole culture or a sorted T cell fraction (not recorded which). What this sample's cell subset or site label stands for: Tr1-enriched cell product generated in vitro against host alloantigens. The clonotype was recovered from a human donor in good health.

The encoded CDR3 is CASSLAGQNSGNTIYF. The nucleotides are TGCGCCAGCAGCTTGGCCGGTCAGAACTCTGGAAACACCATATATTTT. In this chain, TRBV5-1 is recombined with TRBJ1-3, with no confidently assigned D gene. V loses 0 bases, J loses 0 bases, and the germline ends lie 10 bases apart. Including the terminal cysteine and phenylalanine, the CDR3 comprises 16 residues. The sequence is cut down to CDR3 DNA, 48 bases in frame from base 1. As encoded in the germline V gene, CDR1 is SGHRS while CDR2 is YFSETQ. Reference TRBV5-1 and TRBJ1-3 proteins supply the regions before and after the CDR3; the full variable domain is: KAGVTQTPRYLIKTRGQQVTLSCSPISGHRSVSWYQQTPGQGLQFLFEYFSETQRNKGNFPGRFSGRQFSNSRSEMNVSTLELGDSALYLCASSLAGQNSGNTIYFGEGSWLTVV.